This passage covers 27 T cell receptor beta chains from one sample sequenced in a study of blood T cell repertoires in COVID-19. The data were produced by immunoSEQ multiplex PCR, yet TCRdb's version contains in-frame clones alone and is incomplete. The sample carries about 59,000 clones, approximately 84% recorded once. Sequences were obtained from peripheral blood. The receptors originated from a man older than 75 in a cohort sampled during active COVID-19.

V usage is TRBV12-3 or TRBV12-4 and J usage is TRBJ2-7, with TRBD2 matching over 8 bases. The CDR3 has 13 amino acids. The junction had 4 bases not matched to a gene; V was cut back by 5 bases and J by 4 bases. The CDR3 bases are TGTGCCAGCAGTACCGGGACTAGGTACGAGCAGTACTTC. Its translation: CASSTGTRYEQYF.

The V gene is TRBV18, the J gene TRBJ2-1; no definite D call. CDR1 KGHSH and CDR2 LQKENI come from the germline V gene. Deletions cut 0 bases from V and 5 bases from J, with 5 bases between. There are 13 residues in the CDR3. CDR3 nucleotide sequence: TGTGCCAGCTCACCACCCCAGGACAATGAGCAGTTCTTC. This gives the protein CASSPPQDNEQFF.

The chain joins TRBV7-2 to TRBJ2-5; 7 nucleotides line up with TRBD1. Germline V gene lookup returns CDR1 SGHTA and CDR2 FQGNSA. Trimming at V came to 1 base and at J to 4 bases, leaving 3 bases not matched to a gene. This CDR3 is 14 amino acids long. DNA of the CDR3: TGTGCCAGCAGCTTAGGAGGGGGCGCAGAGACCCAGTACTTC. The encoded protein is CASSLGGGAETQYF.

The chain is built from TRBV9 and TRBJ1-2; tentatively, D is TRBD1 (5 bases). Germline loops: CDR1 SGDLS, CDR2 YYNGEE. Trimming shortened V by 3 bases and J by 4 bases, and 13 bases separated the two germline ends. CDR3 size: 14 residues. CDR3 in amino acids: CASSDVRGPYGYTF. CDR3 DNA sequence: TGTGCCAGCAGCGACGTTAGGGGTCCCTATGGCTACACCTTC.

This chain uses TRBV5-1 with TRBJ2-7, with D maybe TRBD1 (6 bases). CDR1 and CDR2 (germline): SGHRS, YFSETQ. CDR3 length: 15 residues. V was shortened by 1 base and J by 3 bases, with 14 bases between the two germline ends. CDR3 bases: TGCGCCAGCAGCTTGTCGGCCGCGACAGGCTACGAGCAGTACTTC. Translation: CASSLSAATGYEQYF.

The chain has TRBV2 and TRBJ1-2, with D possibly TRBD1 on 5 matching bases. Deletions cut 7 bases from V and 4 bases from J, with 13 bases between. Germline V CDR1 and CDR2: SNHLY, FYNNEI. This CDR3 contains 13 residues. The CDR3 coding sequence is TGTGCCAGCACTCGATCGGGGGGCTATGGCTACACCTTC. Translating it yields CASTRSGGYGYTF.

J is TRBJ1-1 and V is TRBV19; D is uncertain. The length of the CDR3 is 13 residues. Germline-derived CDR1 and CDR2 are LNHDA and SQIVND (reference sequence). Trimming removed 6 bases at V and 3 bases at J, with 11 bases between. This CDR3 is CASRSREDTEAFF. The CDR3 DNA sequence: TGTGCCAGTAGGTCGAGGGAGGACACTGAAGCTTTCTTT.

The chain uses TRBV7-9 and TRBJ1-2; 9 bases agree with TRBD1. After removal of 5 bases from V and 1 base from J, the junction contained 8 bases not matched to a gene. This CDR3 has 16 amino acids. Germline CDR1 SEHNR, CDR2 FQNEAQ (reference sequence). The CDR3 nucleotides read TGTGCCAGCAGCCCGACGACAGGGGGAAATAACTATGGCTACACCTTC. Amino acids: CASSPTTGGNNYGYTF.

This chain joins TRBV6-2 or TRBV6-3 and TRBJ2-2; a weak D match, TRBD2 (6 bases). The CDR3 is made up of 15 amino acids. V was cut by 6 bases and J by 7 bases, with 18 bases left in between. CDR1 and CDR2 (germline): MNHEY, SVGEGT. The CDR3 nucleotides read TGTGCCAGCAGCCATTACGCCGGGGGTAGCGGGGAGCTGTTTTTT. Amino acid sequence: CASSHYAGGSGELFF.

In this sample, this clone turned up once. The chain employs TRBV21-1 and TRBJ1-1; TRBD1 was called by the table and not checked on the DNA. TRBV21-1 is noted as a pseudogene. CDR3 size: 18 residues. CDR3 in amino acids: CASSKDARSPIKHTEAFF. The CDR3 DNA follows: TGTGCCAGCAGCAAAGACGCCAGGTCACCAATCAAGCACACTGAAGCTTTCTTT.

This rearrangement joins TRBV7-9 to TRBJ1-2; D unclear. Trimming took off 1 base at V and 2 bases at J, with 5 bases between the two ends. The CDR3 totals 13 residues. Germline assignment: CDR1 SEHNR and CDR2 FQNEAQ (reference sequence). CDR3 residues: CASSLDSNYGYTF. The CDR3 DNA sequence: TGTGCCAGCAGCTTAGACAGCAACTATGGCTACACCTTC. The entire variable domain, with the rest obtained from reference TRBV7-9 and TRBJ1-2, is as follows: DTGVSQNPRHKITKRGQNVTFRCDPISEHNRLYWYRQTLGQGPEFLTYFQNEAQLEKSRLLSDRFSAERPKGSFSTLEIQRTEQGDSAMYLCASSLDSNYGYTFGSGTRLTVV.

This chain uses TRBV6-5 with TRBJ1-2; D remains unclear. This CDR3 is built from 14 residues. V was cut by 9 bases and J by 4 bases, with 18 bases left in between. Germline values: CDR1 MNHEY, CDR2 SVGAGI. CDR3 region: CASSGRQAPYGYTF. CDR3 DNA: TGTGCCAGTTCGGGGAGGCAGGCCCCCTATGGCTACACCTTC.

The J gene is TRBJ1-2, the V gene TRBV27; 8 bases line up with TRBD1. The V segment lost 2 bases and the J segment 4 bases; nucleotides outside the gene matches: 6. The germline CDR1 and CDR2 sequences are MNHEY and SMNVEV (reference sequence). The CDR3 totals 15 residues. This CDR3 is CASSLTMTGAYGYTF. Here the CDR3 DNA reads TGTGCCAGCAGTTTAACGATGACAGGGGCCTATGGCTACACCTTC.

V gene TRBV2 combines with J gene TRBJ2-1; D not resolved. The CDR3 has 18 residues. Germline V gene sequence: CDR1 SNHLY, CDR2 FYNNEI. V lost 0 bases and J 0 bases, leaving 15 bases between the germline ends. CDR3 nucleotides: TGTGCCAGCAGTGAAGCGCTGGGCAGGCTGAGCTCCTACAATGAGCAGTTCTTC. Translated: CASSEALGRLSSYNEQFF. The full variable domain, completed using reference TRBV2 and TRBJ2-1, is EPEVTQTPSHQVTQMGQEVILRCVPISNHLYFYWYRQILGQKVEFLVSFYNNEISEKSEIFDDQFSVERPDGSNFTLKIRSTKLEDSAMYFCASSEALGRLSSYNEQFFGPGTRLTVL.

V and J are TRBV24-1 and TRBJ1-1, with 7 nucleotides matching TRBD1. J lost 8 bases, V lost 3 bases, and 5 bases had no gene match. The CDR3 is 13 residues long. Germline CDR1 is KGHDR and CDR2 is SFDVKD. DNA for the CDR3: TGTGCCACCAGTGATGAAGGGGGCGGCGAAGCTTTCTTT. Its translation is CATSDEGGGEAFF.

The chain is built from TRBV6-1 and TRBJ2-7; D gene unclear. The V and J ends lost 2 bases and 2 bases respectively, with 10 bases between them. The CDR3 has 14 residues. Germline-derived CDR1 and CDR2 are MNHNS and SASEGT. The CDR3 protein is CASSESPGAYEQYF. In nucleotides, the CDR3 is TGTGCCAGCAGTGAATCCCCAGGTGCCTACGAGCAGTACTTC.

This chain links TRBV2 with TRBJ1-5, with 9 bases fitting TRBD1. V lost 10 bases and J lost 2; bases outside the gene matches: 6. Germline CDR1 reads SNHLY; CDR2 reads FYNNEI. This CDR3 is 14 amino acids long. This chain's CDR3 is CATQQGAGNQPQHF. In nucleotides, the CDR3 is TGTGCCACCCAACAGGGGGCTGGCAATCAGCCCCAGCATTTT. Based on the CDR3 plus reference TRBV2 and TRBJ1-5, the full variable domain is EPEVTQTPSHQVTQMGQEVILRCVPISNHLYFYWYRQILGQKVEFLVSFYNNEISEKSEIFDDQFSVERPDGSNFTLKIRSTKLEDSAMYFCATQQGAGNQPQHFGDGTRLSIL.

This chain links TRBV10-3 with TRBJ1-1, with D maybe TRBD1 (5 bases). Trimming took 2 bases from V and 3 from J, leaving 13 bases between them. The CDR3 runs 15 residues. The germline gives CDR1 ENHRY, CDR2 SYGVKD. The CDR3 DNA follows: TGTGCCATCAGTGAGGGCGGGGGGGATCACACTGAAGCTTTCTTT. This translates into CAISEGGGDHTEAFF.

The chain combines TRBV11-2 with TRBJ2-5, with 8 bases fitting TRBD1. Looked up from germline, CDR1 is SGHAT and CDR2 is FQNNGV. V lost 3 bases to trimming and J lost 0 bases; unmatched junction nucleotides: 3. CDR3 length equals 15 residues. The CDR3 DNA reads TGTGCCAGCAGCTTCGACAGGGGATACCAAGAGACCCAGTACTTC. It specifies CASSFDRGYQETQYF.

The chain uses TRBV30 and TRBJ2-7; D might be TRBD1 (6 bases). The CDR3 has 17 amino acids. CDR1 is GTSNPN, CDR2 SVGIG, per germline (reference sequence). V was shortened by 0 bases and J by 0 bases, with 18 bases between the two germline ends. CDR3 DNA sequence: TGTGCCTGGAGTGTACTCCTTGGGCAGGGGAGCTCCTACGAGCAGTACTTC. It translates to CAWSVLLGQGSSYEQYF. Supplemented by reference TRBV30 and TRBJ2-7, the full variable domain reads SQTIHQWPATLVQPVGSPLSLECTVEGTSNPNLYWYRQAAGRGLQLLFYSVGIGQISSEVPQNLSASRPQDRQFILSSKKLLLSDSGFYLCAWSVLLGQGSSYEQYFGPGTRLTVT.

The chain couples TRBV23-1 to TRBJ2-3; weak D call: TRBD2 (6 bases). Being an ORF, TRBV23-1 has a function that is uncertain. This CDR3 region has 15 residues. V lost 4 bases and J lost 1, with 12 bases in between. In nucleotides, the CDR3 is TGCGCCAGCAGTCCGCCGGGACTTGGCACAGATACGCAGTATTTT. Protein product: CASSPPGLGTDTQYF.

V gene TRBV19 combines with J gene TRBJ1-6, with TRBD1 matching over 7 bases. Trimming cost V 7 bases and J 10 bases; bases outside gene matches: 10. Germline V gene data show CDR1 as LNHDA and CDR2 as SQIVND (reference sequence). The CDR3 consists of 14 residues. For the CDR3, the DNA is TGTGCCAGTACGAGACAGGGTCAAGGATCACCCCTCCACTTT. Translation: CASTRQGQGSPLHF.

The chain joins TRBV29-1 to TRBJ2-7; 11 nucleotides agree with TRBD1. The germline V gene encodes CDR1 SQVTM and CDR2 ANQGSEA. V shed 6 bases, J shed 7 bases, and the junction held 14 bases outside the gene matches. CDR3 length: 15 residues. The CDR3 is CSVLTPGQGAGEQYF. DNA for the CDR3: TGCAGCGTCCTCACCCCCGGACAGGGGGCGGGGGAGCAGTACTTC.

The gene calls are TRBV4-2 and TRBJ1-1; D is possibly TRBD1 (5 bases). Germline CDR1 LGHNA, CDR2 YNFKEQ. Trimming pared 1 base from V and 1 base from J, leaving 10 bases between. The CDR3 spans 15 residues. Here the CDR3 reads CASSQVGGGNTEAFF. DNA for the CDR3: TGTGCCAGCAGCCAAGTCGGGGGGGGGAACACTGAAGCTTTCTTT.

The J gene is TRBJ1-4, the V gene TRBV5-1; unclear D gene. Germline CDR1 reads SGHRS; CDR2 reads YFSETQ. CDR3 size: 14 residues. V lost 1 base, J lost 7 bases, and 11 bases lay in between. The CDR3, as DNA: TGCGCCAGCAGCTTGCGGGTGGGAGGTGAAAAACTGTTTTTT. Its protein product is CASSLRVGGEKLFF. Drawing the rest from reference TRBV5-1 and TRBJ1-4, the complete variable domain is KAGVTQTPRYLIKTRGQQVTLSCSPISGHRSVSWYQQTPGQGLQFLFEYFSETQRNKGNFPGRFSGRQFSNSRSEMNVSTLELGDSALYLCASSLRVGGEKLFFGSGTQLSVL.

The gene calls are TRBV10-3 and TRBJ2-1, with 11 bases matching TRBD2. CDR1 ENHRY and CDR2 SYGVKD come from the germline V gene. V was pared by 4 bases and J by 6 bases, with 5 bases of the junction left unmatched. The CDR3 consists of 15 residues. The DNA for the CDR3 is TGTGCCATCAGTGCCTTAGCGGGAGGGACCAATGAGCAGTTCTTC. Protein product: CAISALAGGTNEQFF.

The rearrangement joins TRBV18 to TRBJ2-2, with 9 bases aligning to TRBD1. The germline CDR1 and CDR2 sequences are KGHSH and LQKENI. J lost 3 bases, V lost 0 bases, and 2 bases had no gene match. The length of the CDR3 is 16 residues. CDR3 residues: CASSPPGQGYTGELFF. The CDR3 nucleotides are TGTGCCAGCTCACCACCGGGACAGGGATACACCGGGGAGCTGTTTTTT.